The 22 T cell receptor beta chains given below trace back to one sample, sequenced in a study of beta chain features in type 1 diabetes. Of the isolated RNA, all was reverse transcribed, and so the sequenced material was expressed TCRB transcripts. The method was immunoSEQ multiplex PCR; TCRdb's version includes in-frame clones alone and lacks a portion of them. The sample yields over 300,000 clones, 8% seen once. The specimen sequenced was central memory CD4+ T cells from blood. These receptors were collected from a woman aged 18-35 years in good health.

Only a few counts were recorded for this clone. The identical CDR3 is also encoded by other nucleotide sequences in the sample. The genes are TRBV5-1 and TRBJ2-2; 7 bases match TRBD2. This CDR3 comprises 15 residues. With 5 bases clipped from V and 1 base from J, the junction kept 5 bases outside the gene matches. Germline V gene sequence: CDR1 SGHRS, CDR2 YFSETQ. As DNA, the CDR3 is TGCGCCAGCAGGGGTCTAGCGGAGAACACCGGGGAGCTGTTTTTT. It encodes CASRGLAENTGELFF.

A few counts support this clone. J is TRBJ1-1 and V is TRBV5-4, with TRBD1 matching over 8 bases. This CDR3 region has 16 residues. The V gene's germline CDR1 is SGHNT and CDR2 YYREEE (reference sequence). The junction had 12 bases not matched to a gene; V was cut back by 4 bases and J by 4 bases. CDR3 coding DNA: TGTGCCAGCAGCCCCGGGGACAGGTCTTCGGGCACTGAAGCTTTCTTT. Translating it yields CASSPGDRSSGTEAFF.

This clone was counted only a few times. The chain is built from TRBV28 and TRBJ2-1; D might be TRBD2 (5 bases). The CDR3 consists of 12 residues. From germline, CDR1 is MDHEN and CDR2 SYDVKM. Trimming removed 7 bases from V and 12 bases from J, with 16 bases in between. The CDR3, as DNA: TGTGCCAGCAACACTAGACAATTTTCGCAGTTCTTC. Translated: CASNTRQFSQFF.

This clone has a handful of counts. The CDR3 region is CASSQTTGTSNTGELFF. The CDR3 DNA reads TGCGCCAGCAGCCAGACCACCGGGACTTCGAACACCGGGGAGCTGTTTTTT. The chain links TRBV5-1 to TRBJ2-2; tentative D call: TRBD2 (6 bases). Germline V gives CDR1 SGHRS, CDR2 YFSETQ. This CDR3 is built from 17 residues. The ends were cut back, 4 bases at V and 0 bases at J, with 16 bases in the middle.

This clone was picked up one time. The chain is built from TRBV9 and TRBJ1-2; D remains ambiguous. V gave up 0 bases and J gave up 0 bases, with 9 bases separating them. The CDR3 extends over 15 amino acids. CDR1 is SGDLS and CDR2 is YYNGEE in the germline V gene. The CDR3 sequence: CASSVDPGANYGYTF. The CDR3 DNA follows: TGTGCCAGCAGCGTAGATCCGGGAGCTAACTATGGCTACACCTTC. Full variable domain (missing parts from reference TRBV9 and TRBJ1-2): DSGVTQTPKHLITATGQRVTLRCSPRSGDLSVYWYQQSLDQGLQFLIQYYNGEERAKGNILERFSAQQFPDLHSELNLSSLELGDSALYFCASSVDPGANYGYTFGSGTRLTVV.

This clone was counted between two and nine times. The V call is TRBV11-2, the J call TRBJ2-1, with a tentative D call TRBD2 (5 bases). V was pared by 2 bases and J by 10 bases, with 12 bases between. Germline CDR1 SGHAT, CDR2 FQNNGV. The CDR3 consists of 13 residues. The DNA of the CDR3 is TGTGCCAGCAGCTTACTCAGATTAGCGGAGCAGTTCTTC. Amino acid sequence: CASSLLRLAEQFF.

This clone was counted a few times. The chain is built from TRBV4-2 and TRBJ2-7; 7 bases fit TRBD1. V lost 3 bases, J lost 4 bases, and 3 bases stayed unmatched. CDR3 length equals 13 residues. Looked up from germline, CDR1 is LGHNA and CDR2 is YNFKEQ. In DNA, the CDR3 is TGTGCCAGCAGCCATCAACAGGGGTACGAGCAGTACTTC. Translated, it gives CASSHQQGYEQYF.

This clone has more than one count but fewer than ten. This chain joins TRBV19 and TRBJ1-4; D is uncertain. Trimming left V 5 bases short and J 8 bases short, with 12 bases between. The germline CDR1 and CDR2 sequences are LNHDA and SQIVND (reference sequence). CDR3 length: 13 residues. The DNA of the CDR3 is TGTGCCAGTAGTCCGACACCTCGGGAAAAACTGTTTTTT. The encoded protein is CASSPTPREKLFF.

The table lists this clone with many counts. This chain connects TRBV7-9 to TRBJ1-2, with TRBD1 as a possible D gene (5 bases). Per the germline V gene, CDR1 is SEHNR and CDR2 is FQNEAQ (reference sequence). The V gene lost 3 bases and the J gene lost 8 bases, with 19 bases spanning the gap. The CDR3 sequence is 15 residues long. The CDR3 region is CASSFLETDSGGYTF. CDR3 nucleotides: TGTGCCAGCAGCTTCCTGGAAACCGACAGTGGAGGCTACACCTTC.

This clone was seen more than once but under ten times. V is TRBV4-1 and J is TRBJ2-3, with 9 positions matching TRBD1. Germline trimming cut 0 bases from V and 6 bases from J; bases unmatched to any gene: 7. CDR3 length: 16 residues. The germline V gene encodes CDR1 MGHRA and CDR2 YSYEKL. Here the CDR3 DNA reads TGCGCCAGCAGCCAAGAAGGACAGGGGAGATTGGATACGCAGTATTTT. This encodes CASSQEGQGRLDTQYF.

There are a few counts of this clone. V and J are TRBV14 and TRBJ1-5; no definite D call. The germline gives CDR1 SGHDN, CDR2 FVKESK. This CDR3 spans 13 amino acids. Trimming took off 2 bases at V and 4 bases at J, with 6 bases between the two ends. CDR3 sequence reads: CASSQQENQPQHF. The CDR3 DNA reads as TGTGCCAGCAGCCAACAGGAGAATCAGCCCCAGCATTTT.

This clone was seen only a few times. Relative to the germline gene, one junction end is altered; a read error may explain this. The rearrangement links TRBV7-6 to TRBJ2-3, with 11 bases fitting TRBD2. This CDR3 comprises 14 residues. Germline V CDR1 and CDR2: SGHVS, FNYEAQ. CDR3 sequence (DNA): TGTGCTAGCAGCCCATCCGGGACTAGCGGACACCAGTATTTT. It encodes CASSPSGTSGHQYF.

There are a few counts of this clone. CDR3 sequence reads: CASSQDPGQGGDQPQHF. As DNA, the CDR3 is TGTGCCAGCAGCCAAGACCCGGGACAGGGGGGGGATCAGCCCCAGCATTTT. The J gene is TRBJ1-5, the V gene TRBV4-2; 11 nucleotides agree with TRBD1. This CDR3 is built from 17 residues. Trimming cost V 0 bases and J 5 bases; bases outside gene matches: 6. Looked up from germline, CDR1 is LGHNA and CDR2 is YNFKEQ.

The J gene is TRBJ1-2, the V gene TRBV2; 8 nucleotides align to TRBD1. Losses at the gene ends were 3 bases for V and 4 bases for J; bases not matched to a gene: 7. Per the germline V gene, CDR1 is SNHLY and CDR2 is FYNNEI. This CDR3 has 15 amino acids. The CDR3 region is CASSDGAGGGYGYTF. DNA of the CDR3: TGTGCCAGCAGTGACGGGGCAGGGGGCGGCTATGGCTACACCTTC.

A few counts support this clone. V is TRBV7-9 and J is TRBJ1-2, with TRBD1 matching 8 bases. The CDR3 sequence is 13 residues long. Germline CDR1 reads SEHNR; CDR2 reads FQNEAQ (reference sequence). With 5 bases clipped from V and 4 bases from J, the junction kept 3 bases outside the gene matches. The CDR3 DNA sequence: TGTGCCAGCAGCCAGGGGGCGGGCTATGGCTACACCTTC. Translating gives CASSQGAGYGYTF.

This clone was counted between two and nine times. The chain combines TRBV28 with TRBJ1-4, with D perhaps TRBD1 (6 bases). From germline, CDR1 is MDHEN and CDR2 SYDVKM. V was clipped by 6 bases and J by 2 bases, with 13 bases between them. The CDR3 extends over 15 amino acids. CDR3 loop: CASRGTGKTNEKLFF. The CDR3 DNA sequence: TGTGCCAGCAGGGGTACAGGGAAGACTAATGAAAAACTGTTTTTT. Full variable domain (rest looked up from reference TRBV28 and TRBJ1-4): DVKVTQSSRYLVKRTGEKVFLECVQDMDHENMFWYRQDPGLGLRLIYFSYDVKMKEKGDIPEGYSVSREKKERFSLILESASTNQTSMYLCASRGTGKTNEKLFFGSGTQLSVL.

V usage is TRBV7-9 and J usage is TRBJ2-3, with 9 nucleotides matching TRBD2. The CDR3 extends over 15 amino acids. V was clipped by 3 bases and J by 4 bases; unmatched bases: 5. Germline assignment: CDR1 SEHNR and CDR2 FQNEAQ (reference sequence). CDR3 in amino acids: CASSFHSGSSDTQYF. In DNA, the CDR3 is TGTGCCAGCAGCTTCCATAGCGGGAGCTCAGATACGCAGTATTTT. The full variable domain, with the rest looked up from reference TRBV7-9 and TRBJ2-3, is DTGVSQNPRHKITKRGQNVTFRCDPISEHNRLYWYRQTLGQGPEFLTYFQNEAQLEKSRLLSDRFSAERPKGSFSTLEIQRTEQGDSAMYLCASSFHSGSSDTQYFGPGTRLTVL.

In its sample, this clone was seen a few times. The chain carries TRBV4-3 and TRBJ2-2, with D possibly being TRBD2 (5 bases). Trimming took off 1 base at V and 3 bases at J, with 15 bases between the two ends. Germline CDR1 and CDR2: LGHNA and YSLEER. The CDR3 totals 17 residues. The CDR3 is CASSQGASSRDTGELFF. The CDR3 DNA reads as TGCGCCAGCAGCCAAGGAGCATCATCGAGGGACACCGGGGAGCTGTTTTTT.

The chain employs TRBV18 and TRBJ2-5, with D unresolved. V was pared by 3 bases and J by 4 bases, with 12 bases between. This CDR3 spans 14 amino acids. Germline CDR1 and CDR2: KGHSH and LQKENI. The CDR3 coding sequence is TGTGCCAGCTCACCGACGAAGATTTCAGAGACCCAGTACTTC. Its translation: CASSPTKISETQYF.

This clone was counted between two and nine times. This rearrangement joins TRBV7-9 to TRBJ2-7; 7 bases align to TRBD2. The germline gives CDR1 SEHNR, CDR2 FQNEAQ (reference sequence). The CDR3 spans 15 residues. V dropped 1 base and J dropped 3; count of bases not matched to a gene: 6. CDR3 coding DNA: TGTGCCAGCAGCTTAGTTTGGGAGGGGAACTACGAGCAGTACTTC. Translated: CASSLVWEGNYEQYF.

V is TRBV29-1 and J is TRBJ2-7, with D tentatively TRBD2 (6 bases). The CDR3 runs 14 residues. The ends were cut back, 7 bases at V and 3 bases at J, with 19 bases in the middle. The germline CDR1 and CDR2 sequences are SQVTM and ANQGSEA. The CDR3 loop reads CSATPGTSHYEQYF. The CDR3 DNA reads TGCAGCGCCACGCCGGGGACTTCTCACTACGAGCAGTACTTC.

As regards this clone: The junction does not match germline at one end; this may be a read error. This chain joins TRBV9 and TRBJ2-1; no firm D call. Germline loops: CDR1 SGDLS, CDR2 YYNGEE. CDR3 length equals 14 residues. Here the CDR3 reads CASSTSGGNKEQFF. For the CDR3, the DNA is TGTGCCAGCAGCACTTCGGGTGGAAACAAGGAGCAGTTCTTC. Variable domain in full (rest from reference TRBV9 and TRBJ2-1): DSGVTQTPKHLITATGQRVTLRCSPRSGDLSVYWYQQSLDQGLQFLIQYYNGEERAKGNILERFSAQQFPDLHSELNLSSLELGDSALYFCASSTSGGNKEQFFGPGTRLTVL.